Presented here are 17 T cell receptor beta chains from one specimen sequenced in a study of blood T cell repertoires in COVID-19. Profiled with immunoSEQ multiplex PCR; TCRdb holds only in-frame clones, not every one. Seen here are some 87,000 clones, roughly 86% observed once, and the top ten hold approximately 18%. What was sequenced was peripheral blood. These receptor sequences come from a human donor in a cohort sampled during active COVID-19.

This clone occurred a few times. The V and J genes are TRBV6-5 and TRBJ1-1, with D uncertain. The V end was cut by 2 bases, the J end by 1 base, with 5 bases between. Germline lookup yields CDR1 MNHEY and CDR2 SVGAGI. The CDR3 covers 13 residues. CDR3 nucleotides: TGTGCCAGCAGTTACGAAGCGAACACTGAAGCTTTCTTT. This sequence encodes CASSYEANTEAFF.

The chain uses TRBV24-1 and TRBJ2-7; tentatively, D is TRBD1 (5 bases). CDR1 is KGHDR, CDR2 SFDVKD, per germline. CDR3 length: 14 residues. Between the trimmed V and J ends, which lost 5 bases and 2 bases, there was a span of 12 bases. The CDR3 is CATSGPTAPYEQYF. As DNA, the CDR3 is TGTGCCACCAGTGGACCGACAGCCCCCTACGAGCAGTACTTC.

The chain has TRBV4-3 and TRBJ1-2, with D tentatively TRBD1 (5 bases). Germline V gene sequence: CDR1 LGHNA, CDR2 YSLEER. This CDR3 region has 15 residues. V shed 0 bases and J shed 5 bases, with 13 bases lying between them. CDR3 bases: TGCGCCAGCAGCCAAGATGGACGGGCAGGGTATGGCTACACCTTC. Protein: CASSQDGRAGYGYTF.

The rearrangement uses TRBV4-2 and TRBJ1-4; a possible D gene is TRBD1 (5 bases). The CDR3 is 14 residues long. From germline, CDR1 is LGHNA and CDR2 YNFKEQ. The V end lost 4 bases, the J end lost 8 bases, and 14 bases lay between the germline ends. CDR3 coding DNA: TGTGCCAGCAGCCGAGGGAGGGGTGAAGAAAAACTGTTTTTT. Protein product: CASSRGRGEEKLFF.

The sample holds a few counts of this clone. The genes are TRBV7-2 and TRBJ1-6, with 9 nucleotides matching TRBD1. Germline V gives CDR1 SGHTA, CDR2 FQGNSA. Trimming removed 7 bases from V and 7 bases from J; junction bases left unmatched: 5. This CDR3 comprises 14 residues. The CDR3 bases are TGTGCCAGCACCCAGACAGGGGGAAATTCACCCCTCCACTTT. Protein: CASTQTGGNSPLHF.

CDR3 DNA sequence: TGTGCCAGCAGTCTCGGGACAGGGAGGATTCAGCCCCAGCATTTT. Residues: CASSLGTGRIQPQHF. The chain is built from TRBV5-8 and TRBJ1-5, with 9 bases matching TRBD1. With V trimmed by 5 bases and J by 6 bases, 9 bases remained unmatched. Germline lookup yields CDR1 SGHTS and CDR2 YDEGEE. There are 15 residues in the CDR3.

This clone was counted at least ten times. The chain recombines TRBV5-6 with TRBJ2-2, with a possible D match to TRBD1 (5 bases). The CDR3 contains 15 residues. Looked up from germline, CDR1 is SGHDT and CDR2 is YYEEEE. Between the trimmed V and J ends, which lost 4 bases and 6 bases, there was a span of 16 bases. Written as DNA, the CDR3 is TGTGCCAGCAGCCAAGTACAGGTATCCCCCGGGGAGCTGTTTTTT. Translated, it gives CASSQVQVSPGELFF.

CDR3 DNA sequence: TGTGCCACCAGCACAGGTTCGACCGGGACAGGGGGCTACGAGCAGTACTTC. As protein: CATSTGSTGTGGYEQYF. The rearrangement uses TRBV15 and TRBJ2-7; 11 bases are shared with TRBD1. Germline-derived CDR1 and CDR2 are LNHNV and YYDKDF (reference sequence). J was trimmed by 3 bases and V by 4 bases; bases with no gene match: 11. The CDR3 contains 17 residues.

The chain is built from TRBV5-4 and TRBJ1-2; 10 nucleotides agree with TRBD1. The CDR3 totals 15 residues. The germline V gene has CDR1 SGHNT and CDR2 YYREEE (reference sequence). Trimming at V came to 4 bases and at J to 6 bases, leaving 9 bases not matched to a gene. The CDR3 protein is CASSPTDRGPDGYTF. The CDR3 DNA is TGTGCCAGCAGCCCGACAGACAGGGGGCCTGATGGCTACACCTTC.

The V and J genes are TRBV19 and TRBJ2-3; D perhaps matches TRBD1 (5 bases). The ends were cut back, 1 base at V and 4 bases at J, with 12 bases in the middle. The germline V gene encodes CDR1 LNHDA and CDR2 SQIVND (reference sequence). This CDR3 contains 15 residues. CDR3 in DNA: TGTGCCAGTAGTATAGCAGGGATCGACGCAGATACGCAGTATTTT. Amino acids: CASSIAGIDADTQYF.

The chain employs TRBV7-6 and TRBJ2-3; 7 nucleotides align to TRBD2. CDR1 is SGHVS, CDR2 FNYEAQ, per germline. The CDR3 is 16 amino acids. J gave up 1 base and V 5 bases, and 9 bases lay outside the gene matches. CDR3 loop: CASSPGLVGGTDTQYF. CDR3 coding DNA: TGTGCCAGCAGCCCTGGACTAGTGGGGGGCACAGATACGCAGTATTTT.

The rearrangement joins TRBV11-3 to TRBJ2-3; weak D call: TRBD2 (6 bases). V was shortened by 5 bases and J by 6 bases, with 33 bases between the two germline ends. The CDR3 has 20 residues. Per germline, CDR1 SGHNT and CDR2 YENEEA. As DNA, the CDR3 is TGTGCCAGCAGCCTAACCCCGGGAGAGCAAAGGCCTCAAAGGGCGGATACGCAGTATTTT. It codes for CASSLTPGEQRPQRADTQYF.

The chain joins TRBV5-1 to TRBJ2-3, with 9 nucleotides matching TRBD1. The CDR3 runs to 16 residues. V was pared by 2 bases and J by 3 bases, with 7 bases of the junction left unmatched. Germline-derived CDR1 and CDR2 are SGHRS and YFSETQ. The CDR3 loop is CASSLNRDRVTDTQYF. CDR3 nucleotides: TGCGCCAGCAGCTTAAACCGGGACAGGGTGACAGATACGCAGTATTTT.

DNA of the CDR3: TGTGCCAGCAGCCTTAACTTGCCTACTAATGAAAAACTGTTTTTT. Protein product: CASSLNLPTNEKLFF. The chain carries TRBV6-5 and TRBJ1-4; D remains ambiguous. Germline values: CDR1 MNHEY, CDR2 SVGAGI. The CDR3 is 15 amino acids. Between the trimmed V and J ends, which lost 6 bases and 2 bases, there was a span of 13 bases.

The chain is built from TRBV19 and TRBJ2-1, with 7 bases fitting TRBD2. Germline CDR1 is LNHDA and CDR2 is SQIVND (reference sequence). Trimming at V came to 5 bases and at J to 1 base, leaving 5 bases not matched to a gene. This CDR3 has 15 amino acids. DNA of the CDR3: TGTGCCAGTAGTCATTCTAGCGGTTCCTACAATGAGCAGTTCTTC. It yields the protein CASSHSSGSYNEQFF.

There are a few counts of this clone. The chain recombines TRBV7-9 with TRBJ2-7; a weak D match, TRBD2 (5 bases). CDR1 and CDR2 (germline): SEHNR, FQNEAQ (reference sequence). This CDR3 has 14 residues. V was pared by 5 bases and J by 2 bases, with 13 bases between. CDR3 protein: CASSPGVGAYEQYF. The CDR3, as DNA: TGTGCCAGCAGCCCCGGGGTTGGGGCCTACGAGCAGTACTTC.

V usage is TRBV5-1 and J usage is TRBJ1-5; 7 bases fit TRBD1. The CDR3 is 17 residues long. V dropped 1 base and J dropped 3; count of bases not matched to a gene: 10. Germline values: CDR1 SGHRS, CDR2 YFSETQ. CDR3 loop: CASSLIGQAIANQPQHF. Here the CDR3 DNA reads TGCGCCAGCAGCTTGATCGGACAGGCCATCGCCAATCAGCCCCAGCATTTT. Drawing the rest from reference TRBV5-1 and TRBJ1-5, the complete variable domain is KAGVTQTPRYLIKTRGQQVTLSCSPISGHRSVSWYQQTPGQGLQFLFEYFSETQRNKGNFPGRFSGRQFSNSRSEMNVSTLELGDSALYLCASSLIGQAIANQPQHFGDGTRLSIL.